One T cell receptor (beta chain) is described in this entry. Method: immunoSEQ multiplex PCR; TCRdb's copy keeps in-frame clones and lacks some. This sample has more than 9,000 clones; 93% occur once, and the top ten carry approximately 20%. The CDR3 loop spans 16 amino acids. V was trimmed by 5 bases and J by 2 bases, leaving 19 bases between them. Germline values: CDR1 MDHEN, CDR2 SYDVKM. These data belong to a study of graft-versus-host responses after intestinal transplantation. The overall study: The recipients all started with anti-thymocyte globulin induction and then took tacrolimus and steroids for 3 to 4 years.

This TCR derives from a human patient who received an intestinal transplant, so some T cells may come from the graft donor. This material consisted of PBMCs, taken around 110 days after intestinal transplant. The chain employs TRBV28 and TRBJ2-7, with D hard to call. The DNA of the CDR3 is TGTGCCAGCAGTCCAACAGCAAGCGCCGGTACCTACGAGCAGTACTTC. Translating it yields CASSPTASAGTYEQYF.